This TCR beta chain was profiled in a study of control samples from healthy donors and cancer patients. Germline V gene lookup returns CDR1 PRHDT and CDR2 FYEKMQ (reference sequence). V trimming: 3 bases; J trimming: 2 bases; junction bases outside the gene matches: 7. The length of the CDR3 is 16 residues. The data were produced by immunoSEQ multiplex PCR, yet TCRdb's version contains in-frame clones alone and is incomplete. Counted here are about 86,000 clones, about 92% occurring once; the ten biggest clones make up nearly 1.5%. This clonotype originated in a young woman in good health. The chain employs TRBV13 and TRBJ2-1, with 7 nucleotides matching TRBD2. Sequenced material: blood. CDR3 DNA: TGTGCCAGCAGCTTGCGGGGGAGCCTGACCTACAATGAGCAGTTCTTC. Its protein product is CASSLRGSLTYNEQFF.